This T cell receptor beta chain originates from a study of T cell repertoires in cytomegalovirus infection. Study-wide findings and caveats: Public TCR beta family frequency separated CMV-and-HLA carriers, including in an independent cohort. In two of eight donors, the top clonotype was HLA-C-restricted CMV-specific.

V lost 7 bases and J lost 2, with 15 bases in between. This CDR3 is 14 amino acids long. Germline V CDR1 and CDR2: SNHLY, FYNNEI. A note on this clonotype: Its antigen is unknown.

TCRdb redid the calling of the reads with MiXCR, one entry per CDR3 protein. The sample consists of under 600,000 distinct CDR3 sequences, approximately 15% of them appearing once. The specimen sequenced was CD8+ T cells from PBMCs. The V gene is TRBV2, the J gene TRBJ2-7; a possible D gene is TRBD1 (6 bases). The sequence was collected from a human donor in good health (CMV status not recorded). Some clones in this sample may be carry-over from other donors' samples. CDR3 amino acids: CASNVAEGAYEQYF. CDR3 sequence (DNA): TGTGCCAGCAACGTTGCAGAGGGGGCCTACGAGCAGTACTTC. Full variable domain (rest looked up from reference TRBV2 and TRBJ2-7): EPEVTQTPSHQVTQMGQEVILRCVPISNHLYFYWYRQILGQKVEFLVSFYNNEISEKSEIFDDQFSVERPDGSNFTLKIRSTKLEDSAMYFCASNVAEGAYEQYFGPGTRLTVT.